In its sample, the clone carrying this TCR beta chain was seen a few times. The target antigen is unknown. Unmatched junction bases numbered 9, after V lost 1 base and J lost 0 bases. This CDR3 comprises 17 residues. Germline V CDR1 and CDR2: SGHKS, YYEKEE (reference sequence). Next came a second PCR, run for roughly 6 to 11 cycles, which used a sample-barcoded 5' primer along with a J-beta primer mix. In TCRdb, the 5' RACE reads were re-called with MiXCR into one record per CDR3 protein. The sample yields hundreds of thousands of distinct CDR3 sequences, less than 25% seen once. These data belong to a study of blood T cells in healthy people across ages. The study's findings and limits: Per million T cells, the diversity of TCR beta decreased roughly linearly as age advanced.

This same sample was also part of a study on T cells of mothers and their children.

The receptor was derived from a boy aged 5-17 years in good health. What was sequenced was blood. V and J are TRBV5-5 and TRBJ1-1; TRBD1 aligns across 7 bases. CDR3 sequence reads: CASSLPPQGMMNTEAFF. As DNA, the CDR3 is TGTGCCAGCAGCTTGCCCCCACAGGGGATGATGAACACTGAAGCTTTCTTT.